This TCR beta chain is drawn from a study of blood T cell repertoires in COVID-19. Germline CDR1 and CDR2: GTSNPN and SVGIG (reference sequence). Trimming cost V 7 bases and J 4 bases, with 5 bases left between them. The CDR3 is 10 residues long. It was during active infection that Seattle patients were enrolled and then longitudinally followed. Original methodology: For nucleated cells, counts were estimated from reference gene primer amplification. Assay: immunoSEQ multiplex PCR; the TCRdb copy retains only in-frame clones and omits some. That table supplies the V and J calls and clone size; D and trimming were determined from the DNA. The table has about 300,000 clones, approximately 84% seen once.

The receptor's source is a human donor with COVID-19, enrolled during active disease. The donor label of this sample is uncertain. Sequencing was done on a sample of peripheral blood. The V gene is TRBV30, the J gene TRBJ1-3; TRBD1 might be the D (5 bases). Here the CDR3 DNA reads TGTGCCTCAGGGGGAAACACCATATATTTT. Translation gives CASGGNTIYF.